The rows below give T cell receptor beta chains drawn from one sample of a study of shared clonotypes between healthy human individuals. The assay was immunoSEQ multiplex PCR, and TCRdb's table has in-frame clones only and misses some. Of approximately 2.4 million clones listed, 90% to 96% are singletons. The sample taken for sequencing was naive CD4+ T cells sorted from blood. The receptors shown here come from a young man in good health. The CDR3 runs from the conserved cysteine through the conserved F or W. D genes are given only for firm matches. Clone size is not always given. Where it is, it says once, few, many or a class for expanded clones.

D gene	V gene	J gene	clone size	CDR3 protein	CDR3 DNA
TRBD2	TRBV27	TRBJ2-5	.	CASSLWAGGGQETQYF	TGTGCCAGCAGTTTATGGGCGGGAGGGGGCCAAGAGACCCAGTACTTC
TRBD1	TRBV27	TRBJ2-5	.	CASSLWGQAEETQYF	TGTGCCAGCAGTTTATGGGGACAGGCCGAAGAGACCCAGTACTTC
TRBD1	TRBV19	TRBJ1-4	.	CASSARDRGSTNEKLFF	TGTGCCAGTAGTGCTCGGGACAGGGGCTCAACTAATGAAAAACTGTTTTTT
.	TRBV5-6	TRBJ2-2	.	CASSLLGKSGELFF	TGTGCCAGCAGCTTGTTAGGGAAGTCCGGGGAGCTGTTTTTT
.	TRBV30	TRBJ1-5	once	CAWSKQGGQPQHF	TGTGCCTGGAGTAAACAGGGTGGACAGCCCCAGCATTTT
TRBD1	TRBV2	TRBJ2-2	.	CASSAPWTGVTGELFF	TGTGCCAGCAGTGCCCCGTGGACAGGGGTCACCGGGGAGCTGTTTTTT
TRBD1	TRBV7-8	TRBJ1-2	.	CASSLLFGTGNRHGYTF	TGTGCCAGCAGCTTATTGTTCGGGACAGGGAATCGGCATGGCTACACCTTC
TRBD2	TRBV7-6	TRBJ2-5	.	CASSQGTSGETQYF	TGTGCCAGCAGCCAAGGGACTAGCGGAGAGACCCAGTACTTC
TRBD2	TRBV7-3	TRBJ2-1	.	CASSRTSGSYNEQFF	TGTGCCAGCAGCCGCACTAGCGGGAGCTACAATGAGCAGTTCTTC
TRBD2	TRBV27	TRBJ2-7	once	CASRKRLAGSYEQYF	TGTGCCAGCAGGAAAAGACTAGCGGGCTCCTACGAGCAGTACTTC
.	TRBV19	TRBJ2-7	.	CASSPVGVAGAQQYF	TGTGCCAGTAGTCCCGTCGGCGTGGCTGGGGCACAGCAGTACTTC
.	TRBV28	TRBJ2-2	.	CASSLYRATGELFF	TGTGCCAGCAGTTTATACCGTGCCACCGGGGAGCTGTTTTTT
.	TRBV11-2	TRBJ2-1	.	CASSEGWSYNEQFF	TGTGCCAGCAGCGAGGGGTGGTCCTACAATGAGCAGTTCTTC
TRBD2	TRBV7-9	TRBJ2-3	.	CASSSGTSGRALGTDTQYF	TGTGCCAGCAGCTCCGGGACTAGCGGGAGGGCCCTCGGGACAGATACGCAGTATTTT
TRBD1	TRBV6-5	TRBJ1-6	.	CASRDRVDSPLHF	TGTGCCAGCAGGGACAGGGTCGACTCACCCCTCCACTTT
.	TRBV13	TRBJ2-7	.	CASSLRRTVSYEQYF	TGTGCCAGCAGCTTAAGACGAACCGTCTCCTACGAGCAGTACTTC
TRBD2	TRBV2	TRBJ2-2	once	CASGRELTGELFF	TGTGCCAGCGGGCGGGAGCTCACCGGGGAGCTGTTTTTT
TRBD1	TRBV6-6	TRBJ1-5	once	CASSYTGGRGNQPQHF	TGTGCCAGCAGTTACACAGGGGGACGGGGCAATCAGCCCCAGCATTTT
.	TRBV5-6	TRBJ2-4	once	CASSTDRQNIQYF	TGTGCCAGCAGCACCGACAGACAAAACATTCAGTACTTC
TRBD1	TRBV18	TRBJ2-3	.	CASSPPAAAGGENTQYF	TGTGCCAGCTCACCACCGGCGGCCGCAGGGGGAGAGAATACGCAGTATTTT
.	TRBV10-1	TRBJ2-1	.	CASSESSGQNNEQFF	TGCGCCAGCAGTGAGTCATCGGGGCAAAACAATGAGCAGTTCTTC
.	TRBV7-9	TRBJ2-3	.	CASSPAQGGFYTDTQYF	TGTGCCAGCAGCCCCGCCCAGGGCGGCTTTTACACAGATACGCAGTATTTT
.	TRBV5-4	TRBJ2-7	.	CASGPSGSVEQYF	TGTGCCAGCGGGCCCTCGGGATCGGTCGAGCAGTACTTC
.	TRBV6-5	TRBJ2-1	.	CASSYSTVSPPFF	TGTGCCAGCAGTTACAGTACGGTCTCCCCGCCGTTCTTC
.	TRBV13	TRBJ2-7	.	CASSSDATPHEQYF	TGTGCCAGCAGCTCCGACGCTACCCCCCACGAGCAGTACTTC
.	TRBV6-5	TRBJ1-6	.	CASTDEVSSPLHF	TGTGCCAGCACAGACGAGGTTTCTTCACCCCTCCACTTT
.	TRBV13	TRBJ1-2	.	CASSYMNYGYTF	TGTGCCAGCAGCTACATGAACTATGGCTACACCTTC
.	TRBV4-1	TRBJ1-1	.	CASSQVAGALPRYTEAFF	TGCGCCAGCAGCCAAGTGGCAGGGGCGCTTCCCAGATACACTGAAGCTTTCTTT
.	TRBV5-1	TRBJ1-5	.	CASSLDRNQPQHF	TGCGCCAGCAGCCTCGACAGAAATCAGCCCCAGCATTTT